The clone carrying this TCR beta chain was seen more than once but under ten times. Time point here: late/post reinfection, 12 to 24 weeks after detection. TCR sequencing was done directly ex vivo on sorted cells, without expansion in vitro. The germline gives CDR1 LGHNA, CDR2 YSLEER. The CDR3 contains 15 residues. V was shortened by 1 base and J by 8 bases, with 15 bases between the two germline ends. These data belong to a study of memory CD8 T cells in hepatitis C reinfection. Across the whole study: A positive HCV RNA test after two negatives ≥60 days apart defined reinfection.

Profiling relied on immunoSEQ multiplex PCR, and the TCRdb table lists in-frame clones only, not all of them. The sample lists about 50,000 clones, 80% to 90% occurring once. Sequenced input: naive CD8+ T cells sorted from blood. The chain is built from TRBV4-3 and TRBJ2-1; perhaps TRBD2 as D (6 bases). This clonotype was obtained from a man aged 18 to 35 with hepatitis C virus infection. CDR3 amino acids: CASSQGEPGVHEQFF. In DNA form, the CDR3 reads TGCGCCAGCAGCCAAGGAGAACCGGGGGTTCATGAGCAGTTCTTC.